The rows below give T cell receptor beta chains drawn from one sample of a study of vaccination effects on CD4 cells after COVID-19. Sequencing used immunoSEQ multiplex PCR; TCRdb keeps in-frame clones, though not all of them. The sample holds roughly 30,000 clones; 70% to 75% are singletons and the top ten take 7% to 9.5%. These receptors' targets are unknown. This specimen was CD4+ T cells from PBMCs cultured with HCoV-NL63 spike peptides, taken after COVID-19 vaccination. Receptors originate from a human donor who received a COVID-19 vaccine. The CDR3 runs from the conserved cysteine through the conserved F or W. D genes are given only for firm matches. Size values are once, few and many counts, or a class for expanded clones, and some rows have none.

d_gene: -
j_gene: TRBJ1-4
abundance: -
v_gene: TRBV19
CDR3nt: TGTGCCAGTAGTCGAGGGGGAGCCTCTGTTTTT
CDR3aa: CASSRGGASVF

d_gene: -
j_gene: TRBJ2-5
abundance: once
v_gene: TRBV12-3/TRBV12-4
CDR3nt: TGTGCCAGCAGTTTGGGAGTCCAAGAGACCCAGTACTTC
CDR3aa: CASSLGVQETQYF

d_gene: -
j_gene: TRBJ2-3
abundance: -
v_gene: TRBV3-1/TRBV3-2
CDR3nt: TGTGCCAGCAGCCAGCGGAGCACAGATACGCAGTATTTT
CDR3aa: CASSQRSTDTQYF

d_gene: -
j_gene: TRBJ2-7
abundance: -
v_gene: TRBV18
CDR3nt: TGTGCCAGCTCACCGAAAGGGGGGCTACCCTACGAGCAGTACTTC
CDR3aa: CASSPKGGLPYEQYF

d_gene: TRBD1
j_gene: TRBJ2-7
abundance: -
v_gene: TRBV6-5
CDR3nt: TGTGCCAGCAGTTACATGGGACAGGGAGACGAGCAGTACTTC
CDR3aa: CASSYMGQGDEQYF

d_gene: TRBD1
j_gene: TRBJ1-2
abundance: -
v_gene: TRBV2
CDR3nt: TGTGCCAGCAGTGAAGATGGTGTGACAGGGTATGGCTACACCTTC
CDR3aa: CASSEDGVTGYGYTF

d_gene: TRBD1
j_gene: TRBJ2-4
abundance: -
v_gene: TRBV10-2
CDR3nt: TGCGCCAGCAGGGAAACAGGGGCAGTCATTCAGTACTTC
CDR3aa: CASRETGAVIQYF

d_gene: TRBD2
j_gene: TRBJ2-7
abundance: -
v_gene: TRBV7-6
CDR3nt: TGTGCCAGCAGCTTAGATACTAGCGGGATCTACGAGCAGTACTTC
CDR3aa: CASSLDTSGIYEQYF

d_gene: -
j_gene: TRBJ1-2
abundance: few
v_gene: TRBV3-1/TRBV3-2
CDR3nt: TGTGCCAGCAGCCAAGGAGGGGACGGAACCGGCTACACCTTC
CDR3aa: CASSQGGDGTGYTF

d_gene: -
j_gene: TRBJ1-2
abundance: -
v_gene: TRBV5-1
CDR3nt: TGCGCCAGCAGTTCCCGACAGGCCCAAGGCTACACCTTC
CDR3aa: CASSSRQAQGYTF

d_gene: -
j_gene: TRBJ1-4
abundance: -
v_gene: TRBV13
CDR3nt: TGTGCCAGCAGCCTAGGGGGGGTTACTACTAATGAAAAACTGTTTTTT
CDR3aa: CASSLGGVTTNEKLFF

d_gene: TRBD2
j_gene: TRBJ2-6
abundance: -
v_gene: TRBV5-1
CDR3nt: TGCGCCAGCAGCTTACCGGGACTAGAGGGTACTGGGGCCAACGTCCTGACTTTC
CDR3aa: CASSLPGLEGTGANVLTF

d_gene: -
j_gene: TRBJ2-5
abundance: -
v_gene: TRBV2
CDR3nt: TGTGCCGGGAAGTACCAAGAGACCCAGTACTTC
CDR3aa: CAGKYQETQYF

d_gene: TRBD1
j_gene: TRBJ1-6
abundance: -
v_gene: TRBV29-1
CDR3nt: TGCAGCGCCCCCGGGGGACAGGGGGATTCACCCCTCCACTTT
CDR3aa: CSAPGGQGDSPLHF

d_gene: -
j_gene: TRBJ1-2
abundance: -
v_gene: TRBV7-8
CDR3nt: TGTGCCAGCAGCTTAGATTTGGGATCTGGCTACACCTTC
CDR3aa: CASSLDLGSGYTF

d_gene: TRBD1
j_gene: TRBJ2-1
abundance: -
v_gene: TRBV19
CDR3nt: TGTGCCAGTAGTGGGGGGACAGGTTCCTATGAGCAGTTCTTC
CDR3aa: CASSGGTGSYEQFF

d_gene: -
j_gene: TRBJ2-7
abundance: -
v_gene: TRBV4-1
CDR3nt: TGCGCCAGCAGCCCACGGGTCCAGATGGGAAGCTCCGAGCAGTACTTC
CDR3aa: CASSPRVQMGSSEQYF

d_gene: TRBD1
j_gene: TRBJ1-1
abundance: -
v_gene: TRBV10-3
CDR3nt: TGTGCCTCAGGACCTCCGGGACAGGGAGCAATGAACACTGAAGCTTTCTTT
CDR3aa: CASGPPGQGAMNTEAFF

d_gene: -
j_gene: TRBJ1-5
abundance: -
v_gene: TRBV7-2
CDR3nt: TGTGCCAGCAGCTTATGGGTGACGGACAATCAGCCCCAGCATTTT
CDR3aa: CASSLWVTDNQPQHF

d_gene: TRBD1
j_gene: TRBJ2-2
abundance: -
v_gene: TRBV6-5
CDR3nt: TGTGCCAGCAGCTTTGACAGGGCGCGGGGGGAGCTGTTTTTT
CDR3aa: CASSFDRARGELFF

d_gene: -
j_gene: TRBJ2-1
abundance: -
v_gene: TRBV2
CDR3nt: TGTGCCAGCAGTGGGGAGCGCTTGGGGCCTGAGCAGTTCTTC
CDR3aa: CASSGERLGPEQFF

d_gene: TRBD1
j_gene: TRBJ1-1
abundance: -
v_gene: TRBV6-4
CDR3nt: TGTGCCAGCAGTGCCTGGACAGGGGCCAACACTGAAGCTTTCTTT
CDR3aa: CASSAWTGANTEAFF

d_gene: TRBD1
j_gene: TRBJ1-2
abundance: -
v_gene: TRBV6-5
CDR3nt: TGTGCCAGCAGTTACTCAGGACAGGGAGGCTATGGCTACACCTTC
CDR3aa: CASSYSGQGGYGYTF

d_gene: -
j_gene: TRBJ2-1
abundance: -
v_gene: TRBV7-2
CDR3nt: TGTGCCAGCAGCTTAACCTCTGACAATGAGCAGTTCTTC
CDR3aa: CASSLTSDNEQFF

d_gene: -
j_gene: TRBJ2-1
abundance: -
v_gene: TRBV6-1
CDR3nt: TGTGCCAGCAGTGACAGGGAAATTTACAATGAGCAGTTCTTC
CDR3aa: CASSDREIYNEQFF

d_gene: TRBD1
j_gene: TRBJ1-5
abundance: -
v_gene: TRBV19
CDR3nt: TGTGCCACGGCCGGGACAGGGGTTTATAGCAATCAGCCCCAGCATTTT
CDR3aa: CATAGTGVYSNQPQHF

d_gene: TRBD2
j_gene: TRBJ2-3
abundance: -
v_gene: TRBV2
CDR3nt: TGTGCCAGCAAGGGTAGCGGGAGGAATGGAGATACGCAGTATTTT
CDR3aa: CASKGSGRNGDTQYF

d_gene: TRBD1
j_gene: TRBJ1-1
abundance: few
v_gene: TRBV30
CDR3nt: TGTGCCTGGAAACTAGGACAGGTGAACACTGAAGCTTTCTTT
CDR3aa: CAWKLGQVNTEAFF

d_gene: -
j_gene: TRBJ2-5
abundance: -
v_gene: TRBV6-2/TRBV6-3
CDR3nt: TGTGCCAGCAGTCCCTCTCTTCGGGTCCAAGAGACCCAGTACTTC
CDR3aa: CASSPSLRVQETQYF

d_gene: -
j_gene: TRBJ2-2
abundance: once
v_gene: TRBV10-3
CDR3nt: TGTGCCATCAGTGTAAAGGAGAACACCGGGGAGCTGTTTTTT
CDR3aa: CAISVKENTGELFF

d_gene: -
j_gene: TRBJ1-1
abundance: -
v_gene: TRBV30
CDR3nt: TGTGCCTGGAGTGCCTTGATGGTAAACACTGAAGCTTTCTTT
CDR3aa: CAWSALMVNTEAFF

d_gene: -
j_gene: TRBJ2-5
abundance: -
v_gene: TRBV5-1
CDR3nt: TGCGCCAGCAGTACCTCGGCAGGCGTAGAGACCCAGTACTTC
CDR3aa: CASSTSAGVETQYF

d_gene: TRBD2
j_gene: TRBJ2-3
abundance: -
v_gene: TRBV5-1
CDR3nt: TGCGCCAGCAGCCCCGGTGCCCGTAGCGGGAGTGGAGATACGCAGTATTTT
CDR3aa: CASSPGARSGSGDTQYF

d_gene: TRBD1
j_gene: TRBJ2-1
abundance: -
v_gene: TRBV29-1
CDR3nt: TGCAGCACCACCGGGACAGGGTACAATGAGCAGTTCTTC
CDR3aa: CSTTGTGYNEQFF

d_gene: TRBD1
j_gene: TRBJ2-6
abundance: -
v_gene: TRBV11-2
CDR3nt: TGTGCCAGCAGCCTCGGACAGGGTAATCCTGGGGCCAACGTCCTGACTTTC
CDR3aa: CASSLGQGNPGANVLTF

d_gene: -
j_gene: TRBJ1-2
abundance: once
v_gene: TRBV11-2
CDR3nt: TGTGCCAGCAGCTTTGAGGTCCCGGGGGGCTACACCTTC
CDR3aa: CASSFEVPGGYTF

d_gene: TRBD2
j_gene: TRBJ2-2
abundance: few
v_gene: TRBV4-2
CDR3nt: TGTGCCAGCAGCCAAGAAGGAGGGGTCCGGGCGGGAGGGGCCGGGGAGCTGTTTTTT
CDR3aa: CASSQEGGVRAGGAGELFF

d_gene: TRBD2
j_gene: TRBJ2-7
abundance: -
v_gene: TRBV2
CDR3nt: TGTGCCATCACCAGAGAAGGACTAGCGGAACCCTACGAGCAGTACTTC
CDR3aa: CAITREGLAEPYEQYF

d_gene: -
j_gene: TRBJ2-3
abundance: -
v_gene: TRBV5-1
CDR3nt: TGCGCCAGCAGCCCACAAGATGGGGGAGGCACAGATACGCAGTATTTT
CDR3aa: CASSPQDGGGTDTQYF

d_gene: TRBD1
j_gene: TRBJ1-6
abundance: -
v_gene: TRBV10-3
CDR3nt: TGTGCCATCAGCCAGGGGGCAAGATATAATTCACCCCTCCACTTT
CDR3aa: CAISQGARYNSPLHF

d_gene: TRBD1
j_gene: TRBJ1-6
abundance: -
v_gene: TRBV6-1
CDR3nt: TGTGCCAGCAGTGAGGTGGAGGGGGCGAATTCACCCCTCCACTTT
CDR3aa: CASSEVEGANSPLHF

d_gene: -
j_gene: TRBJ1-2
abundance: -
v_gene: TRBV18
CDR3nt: TGTGCCAGCTCACCACCGGCCAGGGGAGGTCATGGCTACACCTTC
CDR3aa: CASSPPARGGHGYTF

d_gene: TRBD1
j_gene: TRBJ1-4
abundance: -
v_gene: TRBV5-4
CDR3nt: TGTGCCAGCAGCTCCACAGGGGATAGCGGAAAACTGTTTTTT
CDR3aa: CASSSTGDSGKLFF

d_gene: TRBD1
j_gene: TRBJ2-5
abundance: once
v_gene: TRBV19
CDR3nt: TGTGCCAGTAGTAACCCCCAGGGGGCTGGAGAGACCCAGTACTTC
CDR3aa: CASSNPQGAGETQYF

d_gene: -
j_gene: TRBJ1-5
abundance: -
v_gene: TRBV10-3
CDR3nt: TGTGCCATCAGTGTTCAGGAGAATCAGCCCCAGCATTTT
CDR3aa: CAISVQENQPQHF

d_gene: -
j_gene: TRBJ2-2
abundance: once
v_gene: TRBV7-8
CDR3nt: TGTGCCAGCAGCAGACGGACGGTAAACACCGGGGAGCTGTTTTTT
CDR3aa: CASSRRTVNTGELFF

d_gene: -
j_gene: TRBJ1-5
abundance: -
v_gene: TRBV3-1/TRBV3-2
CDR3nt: TGTGCCAGCAGCCAAGATGATTCGCAGCCCCAGCATTTT
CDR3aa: CASSQDDSQPQHF

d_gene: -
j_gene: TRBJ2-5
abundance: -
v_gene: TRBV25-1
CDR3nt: TGTGCCAGCAGTGAAGGGGGGACCTGGGAGACCCAGTACTTC
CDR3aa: CASSEGGTWETQYF

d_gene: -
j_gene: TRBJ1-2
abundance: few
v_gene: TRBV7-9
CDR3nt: TGTGCCAGCAGCCCAGCGACGCATACTAACTATGGCTACACCTTC
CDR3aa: CASSPATHTNYGYTF

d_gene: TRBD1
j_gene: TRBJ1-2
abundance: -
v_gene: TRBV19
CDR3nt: TGTGCCAGTAGGGGTACAGGGGAGGGAAACTATGGCTACACCTTC
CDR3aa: CASRGTGEGNYGYTF

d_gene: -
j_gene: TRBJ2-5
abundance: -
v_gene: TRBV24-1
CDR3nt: TGTGCCACCAGTGATACGGGGTCTGGAGAGACCCAGTACTTC
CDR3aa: CATSDTGSGETQYF

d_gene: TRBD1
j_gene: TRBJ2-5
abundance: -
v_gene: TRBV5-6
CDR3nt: TGTGCCAGCAGCCGAAGGTGGACAGGGGGCTATCAAGAGACCCAGTACTTC
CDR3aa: CASSRRWTGGYQETQYF